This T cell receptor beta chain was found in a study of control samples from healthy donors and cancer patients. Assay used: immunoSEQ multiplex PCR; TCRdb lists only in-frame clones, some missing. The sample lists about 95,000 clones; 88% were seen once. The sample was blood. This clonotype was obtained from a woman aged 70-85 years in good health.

In DNA, the CDR3 is TGTGCCAGCAGCGTAGCCCCGGGGGAGACCCAGTACTTC. Translated: CASSVAPGETQYF. The V gene is TRBV9, the J gene TRBJ2-5, with D maybe TRBD2 (5 bases). Germline CDR1 reads SGDLS; CDR2 reads YYNGEE. This CDR3 comprises 13 residues. V was shortened by 0 bases and J by 5 bases, with 8 bases between the two germline ends.